This T cell receptor beta chain comes out of a study of control samples from healthy donors and cancer patients. Trimming pared 2 bases from V and 4 bases from J, leaving 10 bases between. The CDR3 runs to 15 residues. Germline V gene lookup returns CDR1 SGHRS and CDR2 YFSETQ. Measured with immunoSEQ multiplex PCR; TCRdb has only the in-frame clones, and not every one. The sample has approximately 70,000 clones, about four fifths seen once. The sequencing sample was made of blood. V and J are TRBV5-1 and TRBJ2-6; D is unclear. This sequence was found in a man aged 50-60 years in good health. This CDR3 is CASSLQVPGANVLTF. For the CDR3, the DNA is TGCGCCAGCAGCTTACAAGTTCCGGGGGCCAACGTCCTGACTTTC.